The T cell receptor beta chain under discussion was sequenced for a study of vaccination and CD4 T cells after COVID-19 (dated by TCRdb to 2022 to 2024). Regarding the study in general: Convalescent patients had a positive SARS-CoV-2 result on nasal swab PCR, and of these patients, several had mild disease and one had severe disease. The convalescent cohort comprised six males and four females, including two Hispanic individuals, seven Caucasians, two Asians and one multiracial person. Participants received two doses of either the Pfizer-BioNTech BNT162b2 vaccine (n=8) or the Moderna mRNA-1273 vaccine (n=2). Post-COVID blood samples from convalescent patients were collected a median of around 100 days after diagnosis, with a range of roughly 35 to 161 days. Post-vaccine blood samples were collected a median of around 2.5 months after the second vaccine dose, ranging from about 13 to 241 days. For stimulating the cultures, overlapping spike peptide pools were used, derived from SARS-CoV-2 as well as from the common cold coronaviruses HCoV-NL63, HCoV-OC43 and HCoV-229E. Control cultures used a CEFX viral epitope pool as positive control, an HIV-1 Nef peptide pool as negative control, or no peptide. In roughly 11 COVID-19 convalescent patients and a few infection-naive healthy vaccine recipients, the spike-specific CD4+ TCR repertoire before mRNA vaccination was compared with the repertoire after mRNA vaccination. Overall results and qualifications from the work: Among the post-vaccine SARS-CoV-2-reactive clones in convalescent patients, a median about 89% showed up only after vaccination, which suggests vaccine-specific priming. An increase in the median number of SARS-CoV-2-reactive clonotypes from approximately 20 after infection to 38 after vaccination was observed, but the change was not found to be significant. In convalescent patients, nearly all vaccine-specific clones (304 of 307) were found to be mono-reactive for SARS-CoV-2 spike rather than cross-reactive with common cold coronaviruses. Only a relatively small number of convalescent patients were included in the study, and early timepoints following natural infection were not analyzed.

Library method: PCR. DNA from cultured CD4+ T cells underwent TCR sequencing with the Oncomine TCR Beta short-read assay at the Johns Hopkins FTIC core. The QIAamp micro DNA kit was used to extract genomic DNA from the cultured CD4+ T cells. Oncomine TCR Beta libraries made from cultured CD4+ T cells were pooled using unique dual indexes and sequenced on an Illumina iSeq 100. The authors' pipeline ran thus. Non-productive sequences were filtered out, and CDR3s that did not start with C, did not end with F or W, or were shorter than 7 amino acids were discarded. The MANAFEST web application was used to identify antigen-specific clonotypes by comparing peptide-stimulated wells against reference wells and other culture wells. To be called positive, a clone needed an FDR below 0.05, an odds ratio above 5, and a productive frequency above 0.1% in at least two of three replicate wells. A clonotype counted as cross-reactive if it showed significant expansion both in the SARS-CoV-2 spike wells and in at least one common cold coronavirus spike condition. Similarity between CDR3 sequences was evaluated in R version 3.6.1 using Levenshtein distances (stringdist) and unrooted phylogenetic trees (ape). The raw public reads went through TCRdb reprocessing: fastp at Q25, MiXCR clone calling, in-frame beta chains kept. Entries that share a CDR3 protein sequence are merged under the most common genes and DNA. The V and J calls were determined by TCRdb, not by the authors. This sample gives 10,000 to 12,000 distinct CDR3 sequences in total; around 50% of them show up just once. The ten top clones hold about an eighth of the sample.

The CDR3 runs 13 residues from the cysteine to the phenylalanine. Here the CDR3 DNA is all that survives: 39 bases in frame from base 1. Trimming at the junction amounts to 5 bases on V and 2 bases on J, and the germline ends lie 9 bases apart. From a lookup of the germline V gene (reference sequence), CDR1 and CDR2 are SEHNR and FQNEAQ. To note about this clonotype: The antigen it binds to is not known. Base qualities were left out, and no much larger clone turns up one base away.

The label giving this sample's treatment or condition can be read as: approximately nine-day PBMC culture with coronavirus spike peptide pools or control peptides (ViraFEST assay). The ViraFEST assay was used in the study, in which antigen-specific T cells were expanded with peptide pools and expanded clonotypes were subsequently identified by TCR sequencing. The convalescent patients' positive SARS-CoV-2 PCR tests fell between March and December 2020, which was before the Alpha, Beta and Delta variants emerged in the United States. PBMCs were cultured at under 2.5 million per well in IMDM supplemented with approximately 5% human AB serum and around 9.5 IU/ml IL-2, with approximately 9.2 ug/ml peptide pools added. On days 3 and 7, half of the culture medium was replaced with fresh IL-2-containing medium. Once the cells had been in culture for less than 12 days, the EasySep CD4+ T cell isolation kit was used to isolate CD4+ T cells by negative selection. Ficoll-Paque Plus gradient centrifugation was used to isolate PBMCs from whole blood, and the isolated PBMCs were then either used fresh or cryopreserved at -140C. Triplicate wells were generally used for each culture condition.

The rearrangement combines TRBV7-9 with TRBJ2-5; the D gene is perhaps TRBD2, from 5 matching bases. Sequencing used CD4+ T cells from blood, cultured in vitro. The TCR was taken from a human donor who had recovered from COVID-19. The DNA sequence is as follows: TGTGCCAGCAGCCCCGGGGTTCAAGAGACCCAGTACTTC. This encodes CASSPGVQETQYF.